The 3 T cell receptor beta chains reported below all come from one sample, sequenced in a study of T cells expressing NK-cell markers. TCRdb re-analyzed the 5' RACE reads; it lists each CDR3 protein once, without DNA. The sample table sets out about 260,000 distinct CDR3 sequences. Sequenced material: blood T cells: a sorted CD56 or NKG2C T cell subset, CD4+ or CD8+ T cells, or bulk PBMC T cells (not recorded which). The receptors stem from a woman between 18 and 70 years old in good health.

This chain uses TRBV10-3 with TRBJ2-3. Germline-derived CDR1 and CDR2 are ENHRY and SYGVKD. The CDR3 spans 13 residues. The CDR3 here is CAISESVGDTQYF.

The V and J genes are TRBV7-9 and TRBJ1-2; lacking DNA, the TRBD1 call made by TCRdb goes unchecked. Germline CDR1 and CDR2: SEHNR and FQNEAQ (reference sequence). The CDR3 has 16 amino acids. Here the CDR3 reads CASTTGAGIPNYGYTF.

The rearrangement uses TRBV5-1 and TRBJ2-4. The CDR3 loop spans 13 amino acids. Germline V gene data show CDR1 as SGHRS and CDR2 as YFSETQ. The CDR3 is CASSLLSLGIQYF.